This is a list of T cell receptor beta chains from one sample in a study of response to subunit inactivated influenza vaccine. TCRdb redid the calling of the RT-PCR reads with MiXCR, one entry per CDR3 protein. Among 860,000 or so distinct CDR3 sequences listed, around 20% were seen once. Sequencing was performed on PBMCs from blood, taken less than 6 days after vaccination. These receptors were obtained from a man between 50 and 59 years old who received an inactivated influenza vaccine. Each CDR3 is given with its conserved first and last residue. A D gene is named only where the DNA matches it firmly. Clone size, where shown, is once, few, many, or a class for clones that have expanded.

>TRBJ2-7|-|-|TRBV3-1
TGTGCCAGCAGCCAAGGTGGGCTGGCTGCCTACGAGCAGTACTTC
CASSQGGLAAYEQYF
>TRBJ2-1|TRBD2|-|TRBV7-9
TGTGCCAGCAGCTTAGTAGCGGGCTCTGATCCTCATGAGCAGTTCTTC
CASSLVAGSDPHEQFF
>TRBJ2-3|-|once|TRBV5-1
TGCGCCAGCTCTCTTGCGGTCGGGTCGGTCGGGCGATCAGATACGCAGTATTTT
CASSLAVGSVGRSDTQYF
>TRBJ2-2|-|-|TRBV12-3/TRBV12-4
TGTGCCAGCAGTTGGTCCGGGGAGCTGTTTTTT
CASSWSGELFF
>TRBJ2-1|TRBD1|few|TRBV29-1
TGCAGCGCTAAGGGACAGTTGAGCAATGAGCAGTTCTTC
CSAKGQLSNEQFF
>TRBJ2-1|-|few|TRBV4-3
TGCGCCAGCAGCCAAGCTCCCGCTAGCAGCAATGAGCAGTTCTTC
CASSQAPASSNEQFF
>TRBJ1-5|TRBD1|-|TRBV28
TGTGCCAGCAGTAGCCACCGGGACAGGGGCTCTAATCAGCCCCAGCATTTT
CASSSHRDRGSNQPQHF
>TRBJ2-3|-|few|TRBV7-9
TGTGCCAGCAGCCTAGTCTCTAGCGCAGATACGCAGTATTTT
CASSLVSSADTQYF
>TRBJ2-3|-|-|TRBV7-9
TGTGCCAGCAGCCCCAACGGAGATACGCAGTATTTT
CASSPNGDTQYF
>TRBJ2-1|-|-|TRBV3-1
TGTGCCAGCACCGGGACCACGGTGCAGTTCTTC
CASTGTTVQFF
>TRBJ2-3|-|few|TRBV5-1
TGCGCCAGCAGCCGTTCAGAGGACAGAAGCACAGATACGCAGTATTTT
CASSRSEDRSTDTQYF
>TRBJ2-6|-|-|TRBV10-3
TGTGCCATCAGTGCAATCTCCATGACATCTGGGGCCAACGTCCTGACTTTC
CAISAISMTSGANVLTF
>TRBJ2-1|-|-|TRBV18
TGTGCCAGCTCACCTCCAGGGAATAAAAATGAGCAGTTCTTC
CASSPPGNKNEQFF
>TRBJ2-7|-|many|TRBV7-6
TGTGCCAGCAGCCCAGGAGGGGATTCGCAGTACTTC
CASSPGGDSQYF
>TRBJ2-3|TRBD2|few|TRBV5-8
TGTGCCAGCAGCCGTGGACTAGCTCCTTTCTCAGATACGCAGTATTTT
CASSRGLAPFSDTQYF
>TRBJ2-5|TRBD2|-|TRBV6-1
TGTGCCAGCAGTGATCGAATAGCGGGAGTGCGCCAAGAGACCCAGTACTTC
CASSDRIAGVRQETQYF
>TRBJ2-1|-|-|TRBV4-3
TGCGCCAGCAGCCAAGATACCGGGGGTCCCTACAATGAGCAGTTCTTC
CASSQDTGGPYNEQFF
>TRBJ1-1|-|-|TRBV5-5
TGTGCCAGCAGCTTTTCCCCCCAAGGGTACACTGAAGCTTTCTTT
CASSFSPQGYTEAFF
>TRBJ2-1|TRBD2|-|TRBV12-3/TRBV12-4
TGTGCCAGCCAGGCTAGCGGGGGGAGACGGTACAATGAGCAGTTCTTC
CASQASGGRRYNEQFF
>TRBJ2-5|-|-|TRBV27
TGTGCCAGCAGTCGGGCCCCGGCTACCCTTAGAGAGGAGACCCAGTACTTC
CASSRAPATLREETQYF
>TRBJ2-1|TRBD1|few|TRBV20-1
TGCAGTGCCAGGACAGGGGCGGGGGAGCAGTTCTTC
CSARTGAGEQFF
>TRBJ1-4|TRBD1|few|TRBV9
TGTGCCAGCAGCGTAGACGGGACAGCTAATGAAAAACTGTTTTTT
CASSVDGTANEKLFF
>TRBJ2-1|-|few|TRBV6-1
TGTGCCAGCAGTCCAGACTGGAGCTCCTACAATGAGCAGTTCTTC
CASSPDWSSYNEQFF
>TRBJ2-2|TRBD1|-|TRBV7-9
TGTGCCAGCAGCACCCGACAGGGATCGAACACCGGGGAGCTGTTTTTT
CASSTRQGSNTGELFF
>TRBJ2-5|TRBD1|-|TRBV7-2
TGTGCCAGCAGCTTAGATGCAGGGGGCGTCGAGACCCAGTACTTC
CASSLDAGGVETQYF
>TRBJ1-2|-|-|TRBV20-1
TGCAGTGCAAGTCCTGTTCGGCCCTATGGCTACACCTTC
CSASPVRPYGYTF
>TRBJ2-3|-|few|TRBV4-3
TGCGCCAGCAGCGGGGGGAGGGGGAAGACAGATACGCAGTATTTT
CASSGGRGKTDTQYF
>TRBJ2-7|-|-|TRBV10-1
TGCGCCAACAGGACAGAATTTTCCTACGAGCAGTACTTC
CANRTEFSYEQYF
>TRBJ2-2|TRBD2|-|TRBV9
TGTGCCAGCTATTCGGGACTATCGAACACCGGGGAGCTGTTTTTT
CASYSGLSNTGELFF
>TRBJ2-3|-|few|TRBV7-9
TGTGCCAGCAGCTTTGGAATTGAAAGCACAGATACGCAGTATTTT
CASSFGIESTDTQYF
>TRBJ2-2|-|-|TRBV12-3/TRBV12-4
TGTGCCATTTCATTTATGAACACCGGGGAGCTGTTTTTT
CAISFMNTGELFF
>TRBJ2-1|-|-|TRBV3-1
TGTGCCAGCAGTAGGGGCAGACGGTTCAATGAGCAGTTCTTC
CASSRGRRFNEQFF
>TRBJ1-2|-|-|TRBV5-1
TGCGCCAGCAGCCAAACAGGGCTGAAGGATGGCTACACCTTC
CASSQTGLKDGYTF
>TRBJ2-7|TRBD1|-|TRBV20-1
TGCAGTGCGTTTCGAAATCCGGGACAGGGGGACTTC
CSAFRNPGQGDF
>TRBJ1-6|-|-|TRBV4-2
TGTGCCAGCAGCCAAGCAGACGGGACAAATTCACCCCTCCACTTT
CASSQADGTNSPLHF
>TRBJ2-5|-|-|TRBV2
TGTGCCAGCAAGCCGGGACAAGGTCGCAGGGAGACCCAGTACTTC
CASKPGQGRRETQYF
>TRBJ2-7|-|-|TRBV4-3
TGCGCCAGCAGCCAAGTGTGGGGCGGGGAGCTATACGAGCAGTACTTC
CASSQVWGGELYEQYF
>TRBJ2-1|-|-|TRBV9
TGTGCCAGCAGCGTAGAGGGGGAGCTAGCGAGGCGGAATGAGCAGTTCTTC
CASSVEGELARRNEQFF
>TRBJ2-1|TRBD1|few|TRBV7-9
TGTGCCAGCAGCGGGGGACAGGGGGCGTTATATGAGCAGTTCTTC
CASSGGQGALYEQFF
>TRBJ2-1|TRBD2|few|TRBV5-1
TGCGCCAGCAGCGCGGGACTAGCGGGGCGCTCCTACAATGAGCAGTTCTTC
CASSAGLAGRSYNEQFF
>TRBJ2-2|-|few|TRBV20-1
TGCAGTGCTAGAATTTTGTCTAGCCCGCACGGGGAGCTGTTTTTT
CSARILSSPHGELFF
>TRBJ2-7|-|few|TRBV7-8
TGTGCCAGCAGCTCCGCAGATCTTTATACGGTCGAGCAGTACTTC
CASSSADLYTVEQYF
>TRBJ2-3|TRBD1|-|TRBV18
TGTGCCAGCTCACCTTCCGGGACAGGGGGCAGAGATACGCAGTATTTT
CASSPSGTGGRDTQYF